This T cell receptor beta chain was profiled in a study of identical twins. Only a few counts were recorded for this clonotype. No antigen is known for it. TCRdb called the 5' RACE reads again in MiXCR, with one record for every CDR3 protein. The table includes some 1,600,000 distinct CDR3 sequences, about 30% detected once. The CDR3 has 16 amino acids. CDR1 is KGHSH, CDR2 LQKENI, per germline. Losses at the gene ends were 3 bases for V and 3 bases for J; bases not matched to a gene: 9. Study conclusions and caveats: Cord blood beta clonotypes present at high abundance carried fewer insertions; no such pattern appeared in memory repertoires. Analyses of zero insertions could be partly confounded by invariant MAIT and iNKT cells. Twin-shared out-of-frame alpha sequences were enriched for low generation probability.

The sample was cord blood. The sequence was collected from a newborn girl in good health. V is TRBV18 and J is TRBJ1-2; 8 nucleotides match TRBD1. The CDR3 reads CASSPFGQGRDYGYTF. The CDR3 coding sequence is TGTGCCAGCTCACCTTTTGGACAGGGCCGGGACTATGGCTACACCTTC.